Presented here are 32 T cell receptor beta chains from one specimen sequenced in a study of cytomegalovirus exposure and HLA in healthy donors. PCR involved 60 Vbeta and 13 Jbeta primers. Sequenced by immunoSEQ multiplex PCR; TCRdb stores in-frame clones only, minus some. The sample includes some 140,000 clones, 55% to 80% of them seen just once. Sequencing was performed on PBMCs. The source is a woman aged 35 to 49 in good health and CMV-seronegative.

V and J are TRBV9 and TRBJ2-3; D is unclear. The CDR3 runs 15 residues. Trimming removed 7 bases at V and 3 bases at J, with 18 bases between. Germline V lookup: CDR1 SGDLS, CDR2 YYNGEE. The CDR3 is CASSPTTIGTDTQYF. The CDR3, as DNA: TGTGCCAGCTCGCCTACTACAATTGGGACAGATACGCAGTATTTT.

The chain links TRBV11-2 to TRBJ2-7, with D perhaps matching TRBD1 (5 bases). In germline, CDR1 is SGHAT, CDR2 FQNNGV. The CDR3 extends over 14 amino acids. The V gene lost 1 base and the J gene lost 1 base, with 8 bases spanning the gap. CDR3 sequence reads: CASSLVGQSYEQYF. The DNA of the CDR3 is TGTGCCAGCAGCTTAGTGGGGCAGTCCTACGAGCAGTACTTC.

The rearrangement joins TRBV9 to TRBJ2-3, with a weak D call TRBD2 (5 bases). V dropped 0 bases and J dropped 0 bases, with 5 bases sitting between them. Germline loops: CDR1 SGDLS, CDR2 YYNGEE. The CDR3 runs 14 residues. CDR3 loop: CASSVGGSTDTQYF. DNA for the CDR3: TGTGCCAGCAGCGTAGGAGGGAGCACAGATACGCAGTATTTT.

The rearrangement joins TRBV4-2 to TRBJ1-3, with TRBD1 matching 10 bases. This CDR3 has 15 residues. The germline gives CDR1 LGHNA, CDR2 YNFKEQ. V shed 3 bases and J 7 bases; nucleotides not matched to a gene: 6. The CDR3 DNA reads TGTGCCAGCAGCCAGAGGACAGGGGGACCGAACACCATATATTTT. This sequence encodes CASSQRTGGPNTIYF.

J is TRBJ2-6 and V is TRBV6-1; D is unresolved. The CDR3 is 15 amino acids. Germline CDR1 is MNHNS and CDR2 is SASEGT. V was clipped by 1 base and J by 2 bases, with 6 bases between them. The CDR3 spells CASSEGYTGANVLTF. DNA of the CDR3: TGTGCCAGCAGTGAAGGGTACACTGGGGCCAACGTCCTGACTTTC.

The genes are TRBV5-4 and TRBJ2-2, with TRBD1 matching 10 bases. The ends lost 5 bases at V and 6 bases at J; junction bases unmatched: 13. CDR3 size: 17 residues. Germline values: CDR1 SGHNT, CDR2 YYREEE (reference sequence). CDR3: CASSRGPGTGDPGELFF. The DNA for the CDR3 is TGTGCCAGCAGTCGCGGACCCGGGACAGGGGACCCCGGGGAGCTGTTTTTT.

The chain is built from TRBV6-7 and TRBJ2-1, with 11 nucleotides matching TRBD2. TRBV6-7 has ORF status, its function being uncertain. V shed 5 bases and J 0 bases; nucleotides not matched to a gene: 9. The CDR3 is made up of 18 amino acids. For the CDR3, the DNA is TGTGCCAGCAGTATAGCGGGGGGGGCGAACCGCTCCTACAATGAGCAGTTCTTC. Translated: CASSIAGGANRSYNEQFF.

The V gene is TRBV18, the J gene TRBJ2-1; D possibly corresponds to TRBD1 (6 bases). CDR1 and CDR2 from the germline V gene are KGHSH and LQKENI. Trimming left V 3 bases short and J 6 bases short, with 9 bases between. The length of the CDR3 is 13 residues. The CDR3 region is CASSPDRFNEQFF. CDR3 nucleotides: TGTGCCAGCTCACCGGACAGATTCAATGAGCAGTTCTTC.

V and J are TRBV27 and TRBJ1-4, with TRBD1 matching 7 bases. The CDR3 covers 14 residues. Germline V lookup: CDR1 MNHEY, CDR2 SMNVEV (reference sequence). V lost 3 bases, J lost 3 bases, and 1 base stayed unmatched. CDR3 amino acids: CASSFTGANEKLFF. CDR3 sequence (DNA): TGTGCCAGCAGTTTCACAGGGGCTAATGAAAAACTGTTTTTT.

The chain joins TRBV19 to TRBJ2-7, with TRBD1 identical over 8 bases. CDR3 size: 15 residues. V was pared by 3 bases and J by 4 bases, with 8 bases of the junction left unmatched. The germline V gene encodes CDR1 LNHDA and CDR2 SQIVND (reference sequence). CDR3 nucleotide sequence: TGTGCCAGTAGTATCTCGTGGGGACAGGTATACGAGCAGTACTTC. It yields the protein CASSISWGQVYEQYF.

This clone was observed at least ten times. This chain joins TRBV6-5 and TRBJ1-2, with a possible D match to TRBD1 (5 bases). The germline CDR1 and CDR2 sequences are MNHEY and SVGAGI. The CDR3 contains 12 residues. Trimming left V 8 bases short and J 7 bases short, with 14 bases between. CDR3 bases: TGTGCCAGCGGACGTACGGGGGGTGGCTACACCTTC. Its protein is CASGRTGGGYTF.

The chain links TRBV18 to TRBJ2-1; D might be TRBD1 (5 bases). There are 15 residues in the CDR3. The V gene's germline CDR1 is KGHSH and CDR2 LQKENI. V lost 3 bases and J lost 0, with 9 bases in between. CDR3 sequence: CASSPQGSSYNEQFF. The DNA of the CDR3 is TGTGCCAGCTCACCGCAGGGTAGCTCCTACAATGAGCAGTTCTTC. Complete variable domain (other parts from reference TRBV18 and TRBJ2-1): NAGVMQNPRHLVRRRGQEARLRCSPMKGHSHVYWYRQLPEEGLKFMVYLQKENIIDESGMPKERFSAEFPKEGPSILRIQQVVRGDSAAYFCASSPQGSSYNEQFFGPGTRLTVL.

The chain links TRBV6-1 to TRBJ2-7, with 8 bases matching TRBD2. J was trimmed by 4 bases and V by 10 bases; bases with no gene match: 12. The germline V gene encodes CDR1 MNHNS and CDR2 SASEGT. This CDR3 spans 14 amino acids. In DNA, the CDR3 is TGTGCCACCATTCCACGGGGGGGCGGATACGAGCAGTACTTC. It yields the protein CATIPRGGGYEQYF.

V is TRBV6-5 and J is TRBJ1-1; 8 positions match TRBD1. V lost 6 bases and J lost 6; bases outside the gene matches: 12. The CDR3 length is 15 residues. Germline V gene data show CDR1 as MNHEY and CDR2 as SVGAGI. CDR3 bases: TGTGCCAGCAGAGCTTCAGGGGGCCTAGGCTCTGAAGCTTTCTTT. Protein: CASRASGGLGSEAFF.

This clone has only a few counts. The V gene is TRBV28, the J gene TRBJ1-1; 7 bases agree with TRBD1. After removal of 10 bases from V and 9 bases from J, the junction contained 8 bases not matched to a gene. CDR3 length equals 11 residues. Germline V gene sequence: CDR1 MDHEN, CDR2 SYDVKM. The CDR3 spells CATTTGQKAFF. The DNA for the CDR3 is TGTGCCACCACGACAGGGCAAAAAGCTTTCTTT. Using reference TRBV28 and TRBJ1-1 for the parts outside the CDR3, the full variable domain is DVKVTQSSRYLVKRTGEKVFLECVQDMDHENMFWYRQDPGLGLRLIYFSYDVKMKEKGDIPEGYSVSREKKERFSLILESASTNQTSMYLCATTTGQKAFFGQGTRLTVV.

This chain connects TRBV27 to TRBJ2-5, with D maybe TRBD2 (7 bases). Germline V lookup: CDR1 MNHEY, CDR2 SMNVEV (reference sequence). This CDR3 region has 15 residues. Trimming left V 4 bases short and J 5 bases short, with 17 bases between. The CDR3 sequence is CASSSWAGAGETQYF. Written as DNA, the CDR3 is TGTGCCAGCAGTTCTTGGGCGGGGGCCGGGGAGACCCAGTACTTC.

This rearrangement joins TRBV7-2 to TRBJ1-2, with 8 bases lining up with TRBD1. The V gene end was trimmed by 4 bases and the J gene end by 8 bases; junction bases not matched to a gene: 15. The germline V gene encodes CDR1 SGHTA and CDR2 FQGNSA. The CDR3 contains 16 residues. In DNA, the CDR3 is TGTGCCAGCAGCTCAGTTGTCGGGCAGGGGGCGTCGGGCTACACCTTC. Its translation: CASSSVVGQGASGYTF.

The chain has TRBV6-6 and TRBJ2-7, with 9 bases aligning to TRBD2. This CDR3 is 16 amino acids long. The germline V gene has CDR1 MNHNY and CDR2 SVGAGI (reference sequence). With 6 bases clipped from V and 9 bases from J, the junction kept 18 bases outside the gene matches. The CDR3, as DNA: TGTGCCAGCAGGTTTACTAGCGGGCTGAAGGGTTCTGTGCAGTACGTC. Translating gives CASRFTSGLKGSVQYV.

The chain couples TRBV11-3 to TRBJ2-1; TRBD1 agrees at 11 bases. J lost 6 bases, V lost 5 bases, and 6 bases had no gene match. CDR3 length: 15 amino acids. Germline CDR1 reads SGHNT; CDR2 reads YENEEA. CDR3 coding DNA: TGTGCCAGCAGCCTGGGGACAGGGGGATTCAATGAGCAGTTCTTC. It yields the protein CASSLGTGGFNEQFF. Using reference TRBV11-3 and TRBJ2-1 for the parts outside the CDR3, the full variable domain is EAGVVQSPRYKIIEKKQPVAFWCNPISGHNTLYWYLQNLGQGPELLIRYENEEAVDDSQLPKDRFSAERLKGVDSTLKIQPAELGDSAVYLCASSLGTGGFNEQFFGPGTRLTVL.

As DNA, the CDR3 is TGTGCCAGTAGCCACCACAGGGACCTAAGCAATCAGCCCCAGCATTTT. Translation gives CASSHHRDLSNQPQHF. This rearrangement joins TRBV19 to TRBJ1-5; a weak D match, TRBD1 (6 bases). Germline-derived CDR1 and CDR2 are LNHDA and SQIVND (reference sequence). V was cut by 6 bases and J by 1 base, with 16 bases left in between. The CDR3 runs 16 residues. The full variable domain, completed using reference TRBV19 and TRBJ1-5, is DGGITQSPKYLFRKEGQNVTLSCEQNLNHDAMYWYRQDPGQGLRLIYYSQIVNDFQKGDIAEGYSVSREKKESFPLTVTSAQKNPTAFYLCASSHHRDLSNQPQHFGDGTRLSIL.

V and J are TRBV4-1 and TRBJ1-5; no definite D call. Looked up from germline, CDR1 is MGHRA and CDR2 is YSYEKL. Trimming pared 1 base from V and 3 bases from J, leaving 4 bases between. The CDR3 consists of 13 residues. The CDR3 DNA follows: TGCGCCAGCAGCCAAGTACACAATCAGCCCCAGCATTTT. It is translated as CASSQVHNQPQHF.

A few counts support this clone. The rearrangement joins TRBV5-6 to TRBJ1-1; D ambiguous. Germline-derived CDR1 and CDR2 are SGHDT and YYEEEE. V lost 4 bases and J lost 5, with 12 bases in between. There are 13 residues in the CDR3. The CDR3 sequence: CASSLTGKTEAFF. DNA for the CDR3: TGTGCCAGCAGCCTGACGGGGAAGACTGAAGCTTTCTTT.

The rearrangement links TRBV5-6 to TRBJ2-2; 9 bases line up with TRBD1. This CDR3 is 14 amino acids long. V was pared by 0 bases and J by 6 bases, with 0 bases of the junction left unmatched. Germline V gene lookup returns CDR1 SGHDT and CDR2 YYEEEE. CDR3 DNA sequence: TGTGCCAGCAGCTTGGGGACAGGGGCCGGGGAGCTGTTTTTT. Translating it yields CASSLGTGAGELFF.

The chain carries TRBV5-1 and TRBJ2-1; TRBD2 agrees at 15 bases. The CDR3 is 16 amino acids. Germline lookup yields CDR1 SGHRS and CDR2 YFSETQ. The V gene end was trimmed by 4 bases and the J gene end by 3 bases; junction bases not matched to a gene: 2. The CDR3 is CASSVGLAGGYNEQFF. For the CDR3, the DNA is TGCGCCAGCAGCGTGGGACTAGCGGGGGGCTACAATGAGCAGTTCTTC. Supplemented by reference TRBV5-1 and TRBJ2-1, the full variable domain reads KAGVTQTPRYLIKTRGQQVTLSCSPISGHRSVSWYQQTPGQGLQFLFEYFSETQRNKGNFPGRFSGRQFSNSRSEMNVSTLELGDSALYLCASSVGLAGGYNEQFFGPGTRLTVL.

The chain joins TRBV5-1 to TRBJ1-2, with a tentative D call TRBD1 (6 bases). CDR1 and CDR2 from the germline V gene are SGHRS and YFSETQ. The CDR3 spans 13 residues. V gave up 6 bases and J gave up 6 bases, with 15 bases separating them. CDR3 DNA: TGCGCCAGCACCGAAGGGGGATCGGATGGCTACACCTTC. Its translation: CASTEGGSDGYTF.

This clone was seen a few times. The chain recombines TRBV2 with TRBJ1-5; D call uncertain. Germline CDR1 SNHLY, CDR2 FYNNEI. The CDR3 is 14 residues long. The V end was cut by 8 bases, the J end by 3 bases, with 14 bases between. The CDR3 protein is CASVRVRYNQPQHF. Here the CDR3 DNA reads TGTGCCAGCGTCCGGGTACGGTACAATCAGCCCCAGCATTTT.

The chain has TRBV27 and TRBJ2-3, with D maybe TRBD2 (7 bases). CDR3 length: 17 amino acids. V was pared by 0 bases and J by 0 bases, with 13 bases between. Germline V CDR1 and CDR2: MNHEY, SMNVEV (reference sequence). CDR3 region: CASSLSGGALSTDTQYF. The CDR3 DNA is TGTGCCAGCAGTTTATCAGGGGGGGCTCTAAGCACAGATACGCAGTATTTT.

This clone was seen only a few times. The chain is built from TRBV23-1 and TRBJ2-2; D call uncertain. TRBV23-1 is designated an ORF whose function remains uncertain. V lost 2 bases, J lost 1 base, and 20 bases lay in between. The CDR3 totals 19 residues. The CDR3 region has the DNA TGCGCCAGCAGTCAACTACGTGAAGCCCCGGGTTTGAACACCGGGGAGCTGTTTTTT. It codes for CASSQLREAPGLNTGELFF.

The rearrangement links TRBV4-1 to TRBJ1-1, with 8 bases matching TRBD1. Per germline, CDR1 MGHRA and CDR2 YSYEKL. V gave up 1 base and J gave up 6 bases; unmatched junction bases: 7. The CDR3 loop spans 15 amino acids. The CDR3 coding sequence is TGCGCCAGCAGCCAAGGAGGGGGACAGGCTGCTGAAGCTTTCTTT. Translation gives CASSQGGGQAAEAFF.

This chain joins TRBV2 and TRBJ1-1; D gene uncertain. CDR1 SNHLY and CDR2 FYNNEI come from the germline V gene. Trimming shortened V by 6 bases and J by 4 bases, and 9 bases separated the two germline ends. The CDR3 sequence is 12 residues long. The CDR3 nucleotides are TGTGCCAGCAGAGAGGTCGGCACTGAAGCTTTCTTT. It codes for CASREVGTEAFF.

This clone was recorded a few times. CDR3 sequence: CASSYGGNLNNEQFF. As DNA, the CDR3 is TGTGCCAGCAGTTACGGGGGCAACCTCAACAATGAGCAGTTCTTC. J is TRBJ2-1 and V is TRBV6-6; weak D call: TRBD1 (6 bases). V dropped 2 bases and J dropped 5 bases, with 13 bases sitting between them. The CDR3 runs to 15 residues. From germline, CDR1 is MNHNY and CDR2 SVGAGI (reference sequence).

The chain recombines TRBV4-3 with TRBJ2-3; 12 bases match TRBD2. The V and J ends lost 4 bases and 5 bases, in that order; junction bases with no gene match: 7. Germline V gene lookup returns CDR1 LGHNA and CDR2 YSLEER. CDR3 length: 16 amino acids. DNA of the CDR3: TGCGCCAGCAGCCCGATGAGACTAGCGGGGGAAGATACGCAGTATTTT. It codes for CASSPMRLAGEDTQYF.